This T cell receptor (beta chain) was documented in a study of T cell responses to AZD1222 COVID-19 vaccine. Whole-study results and caveats: Targets within unmutated variant regions were reportedly found for nearly half of spike-specific TCRs.

With regard to this clone: Its antigen is unknown.

The ends were cut back, 2 bases at V and 4 bases at J, with 9 bases in the middle. CDR3 length equals 14 residues. CDR1 and CDR2 (germline): MNHEY, SVGEGT. Sequencing used immunoSEQ multiplex PCR; TCRdb keeps in-frame clones, though not all of them. The repertoire has 100,000 to 150,000 clones, over 85% of them found once; the top ten carry around 1.1%. The sample consisted of peripheral blood, taken 28 days after the second AZD1222 dose. The chain joins TRBV6-2 or TRBV6-3 to TRBJ1-5, with unresolved D. The sequence came from an adult who received the AZD1222 COVID-19 vaccine. The CDR3 nucleotides are TGTGCCAGCAGTTACCCTAATAGGAATCAGCCCCAGCATTTT. This sequence encodes CASSYPNRNQPQHF.